The sequence of this TCR beta chain was determined in a study of cytomegalovirus exposure and HLA in healthy donors. Overall study results and limits: In an earlier analysis, most TCR beta V segments were productive about 87% or about 30% of the time. A later analysis found common viral pathogens apparently linked to several of the most significant clusters. Reports described diagnosis of cytomegalovirus status by the classifier as highly specific and sensitive. Researchers had no immune exposure information except CMV serostatus available.

With regard to this clone: Its antigen is unidentified.

V lost 2 bases and J lost 3, with 13 bases in between. Germline CDR1 and CDR2: LNHNV and YYDKDF (reference sequence). This CDR3 spans 15 amino acids. The PCR used 60 Vbeta and 13 Jbeta primers. Here immunoSEQ multiplex PCR was the method, and the copy in TCRdb shows in-frame clones only, minus some. There are some 190,000 clones in the sample; about 80% occur only once, and approximately 1.3% lies in the top ten. The rearrangement joins TRBV15 to TRBJ1-1, with a weak D call TRBD1 (5 bases). Sequenced material: PBMCs. This TCR was recovered from a man aged 18 to 29 in good health and CMV-seronegative. Here the CDR3 reads CATSRLREGYTEAFF. The CDR3 DNA sequence: TGTGCCACCAGCAGACTCAGGGAGGGGTACACTGAAGCTTTCTTT. The complete variable domain, with remaining parts taken from reference TRBV15 and TRBJ1-1, reads DAMVIQNPRYQVTQFGKPVTLSCSQTLNHNVMYWYQQKSSQAPKLLFHYYDKDFNNEADTPDNFQSRRPNTSFCFLDIRSPGLGDTAMYLCATSRLREGYTEAFFGQGTRLTVV.